This T cell receptor (beta chain) was profiled in a study of shared clonotypes between healthy human individuals. The wider study: Each donor contributed plates that comprised three CD4 naive, three CD4 memory, two CD8 naive and one CD8 memory. Overall study findings and caveats: Naive subsets, compared against memory subsets, generally had larger estimated richness values.

Each replicate PCR on the sorted subsets used approximately 180 ng DNA (around 31,000 T cell genomes). The protocol was immunoSEQ multiplex PCR, while the TCRdb copy is restricted to in-frame clones and leaves out a portion. The table shows under 300,000 clones, with 60% to 80% occurring only once. Details on this clone: Its matching antigen is unknown.

The source material was memory CD4+ T cells sorted from blood. Indicated subset: CD45RA-negative fraction. The clonotype originates from a man aged 30 to 39 in good health.

The CDR3 bases are TGTGCCAGCAGGCGACAGGGCTCTCAACAGTTCTTC. Its translation is CASRRQGSQQFF. This sequence joins TRBV6-1 and TRBJ2-1, with 7 bases that match TRBD1. CDR3 length: 12 residues. Unmatched junction bases numbered 9, after V lost 6 bases and J lost 13 bases. Germline V gene lookup returns CDR1 MNHNS and CDR2 SASEGT.